The next 30 T cell receptor beta chains were all read from a single sample in a study of CD8 T cells in ankylosing spondylitis. TCRdb reanalysed the 5' RACE reads using MiXCR and keeps one entry per CDR3 protein. Among about 5,700 distinct CDR3 sequences listed, about 2% were seen once. Sequencing was performed on blood, either unsorted or a sorted T cell fraction (not recorded which). The source is a male donor with ankylosing spondylitis or in good health (not recorded which).

This clonotype was detected ten times or more. The rearrangement uses TRBV9 and TRBJ1-3; 10 bases map to TRBD1. The V gene's germline CDR1 is SGDLS and CDR2 YYNGEE. CDR3 size: 19 residues. V trimming: 0 bases; J trimming: 0 bases; junction bases outside the gene matches: 9. CDR3 amino acids: CASSVGDRGRISSGNTIYF. CDR3 nucleotides: TGTGCCAGCAGCGTAGGGGACAGGGGACGAATCAGCTCTGGAAACACCATATATTTT.

As for this clonotype: Its ends do not fully match the called genes, so a read error is possible. This rearrangement joins TRBV9 to TRBJ2-2; 10 nucleotides match TRBD2. The CDR3 is 17 residues long. Looked up from germline, CDR1 is SGDLS and CDR2 is YYNGEE. In nucleotides, the CDR3 is TGTGCCAGCAGCGTAGGGGAACTAGCGGGATACACCTGGGAACTGTTTTTT. This gives the protein CASSVGELAGYTWELFF. The variable domain in full, with the rest retrieved from reference TRBV9 and TRBJ2-2, is DSGVTQTPKHLITATGQRVTLRCSPRSGDLSVYWYQQSLDQGLQFLIQYYNGEERAKGNILERFSAQQFPDLHSELNLSSLELGDSALYFCASSVGELAGYTWELFFGEGSRLTVL.

This clonotype was picked up many times. The genes are TRBV9 and TRBJ2-6; TRBD1 might be the D (6 bases). Germline V gene lookup returns CDR1 SGDLS and CDR2 YYNGEE. The CDR3 loop spans 17 amino acids. The V end was cut by 4 bases, the J end by 2 bases, with 16 bases between. In DNA, the CDR3 is TGTGCCAGCAGCTCCCCCAGGGGCTTCGCTGGGGCCAACGTCCTGACTTTC. This sequence encodes CASSSPRGFAGANVLTF.

This clonotype was counted many times. This chain joins TRBV9 and TRBJ2-6; D not resolved. The CDR3 consists of 13 residues. The germline gives CDR1 SGDLS, CDR2 YYNGEE. The V gene lost 5 bases and the J gene lost 0 bases, with 3 bases spanning the gap. The CDR3 protein is CASRPSGANVLTF. The DNA of the CDR3 is TGTGCCAGCAGGCCCTCTGGGGCCAACGTCCTGACTTTC.

This clonotype came up many times. The V call is TRBV9, the J call TRBJ1-1; the D is unclear. V lost 0 bases and J lost 6, with 9 bases in between. This CDR3 is 13 amino acids long. CDR1 and CDR2 from the germline V gene are SGDLS and YYNGEE. In DNA, the CDR3 is TGTGCCAGCAGCGTAGGCGCCGCGTCTGAAGCTTTCTTT. Its protein product is CASSVGAASEAFF.

This clonotype was detected ten times or more. V is TRBV9 and J is TRBJ2-3; D is possibly TRBD1 (5 bases). CDR3 length equals 16 residues. Trimming left V 4 bases short and J 1 base short, with 16 bases between. CDR1 is SGDLS and CDR2 is YYNGEE in the germline V gene. Here the CDR3 reads CASSPIRGSGTDTQYF. In DNA form, the CDR3 reads TGTGCCAGCAGCCCGATTAGGGGTTCTGGCACAGATACGCAGTATTTT. Based on the CDR3 plus reference TRBV9 and TRBJ2-3, the full variable domain is DSGVTQTPKHLITATGQRVTLRCSPRSGDLSVYWYQQSLDQGLQFLIQYYNGEERAKGNILERFSAQQFPDLHSELNLSSLELGDSALYFCASSPIRGSGTDTQYFGPGTRLTVL.

This clonotype was observed at least ten times. The chain carries TRBV9 and TRBJ2-7; no reliable D call. V lost 2 bases, J lost 3 bases, and 12 bases lay in between. Per germline, CDR1 SGDLS and CDR2 YYNGEE. The CDR3 sequence is 14 residues long. This chain's CDR3 is CASSVSFFGYEQYF. The CDR3 DNA reads as TGTGCCAGCAGCGTCTCCTTCTTTGGCTACGAGCAGTACTTC.

This clonotype was seen ten or more times. The rearrangement links TRBV9 to TRBJ2-6; the D gene is possibly TRBD2 (6 bases). CDR3 size: 19 residues. Germline loops: CDR1 SGDLS, CDR2 YYNGEE. V was cut by 0 bases and J by 2 bases, with 18 bases left in between. CDR3 DNA sequence: TGTGCCAGCAGCGTAGCTTACGGGGGTCCGGAAACTGGGGCCAACGTCCTGACTTTC. As protein: CASSVAYGGPETGANVLTF.

The V call is TRBV9, the J call TRBJ2-5; 7 bases map to TRBD2. Looked up from germline, CDR1 is SGDLS and CDR2 is YYNGEE. CDR3 length: 15 amino acids. Unmatched junction bases numbered 5, after V lost 0 bases and J lost 3 bases. The CDR3 reads CASSVDRLAEETQYF. The CDR3 DNA follows: TGTGCCAGCAGCGTAGATCGTCTAGCGGAAGAGACCCAGTACTTC.

This clonotype was detected many times. The chain carries TRBV9 and TRBJ2-2; TRBD1 is a possible D gene (6 bases). V dropped 4 bases and J dropped 3 bases, with 10 bases sitting between them. Germline CDR1 SGDLS, CDR2 YYNGEE. The CDR3 sequence is 14 residues long. CDR3 in amino acids: CASSSRQDTGELFF. The CDR3, as DNA: TGTGCCAGCAGCTCGCGACAGGACACCGGGGAGCTGTTTTTT.

Ten or more counts support this clonotype. This chain joins TRBV9 and TRBJ2-2; tentative D call: TRBD2 (6 bases). With 6 bases removed from V and 0 bases from J, the gap between germline ends came to 12 bases. The germline V gene has CDR1 SGDLS and CDR2 YYNGEE. The CDR3 is made up of 15 amino acids. CDR3 amino acids: CASMGRTTNTGELFF. Here the CDR3 DNA reads TGTGCCAGCATGGGGCGGACTACGAACACCGGGGAGCTGTTTTTT.

This clonotype has a count of ten or more. This chain connects TRBV9 to TRBJ2-3; 9 bases fit TRBD2. V lost 0 bases to trimming and J lost 2 bases; unmatched junction nucleotides: 4. This CDR3 is 16 amino acids long. Germline lookup yields CDR1 SGDLS and CDR2 YYNGEE. The CDR3 DNA follows: TGTGCCAGCAGCGTAGTCTCTAGCGGGATCACAGATACGCAGTATTTT. Amino acids: CASSVVSSGITDTQYF.

In this sample, this clonotype turned up many times. The chain combines TRBV9 with TRBJ2-7, with D tentatively TRBD2 (5 bases). The CDR3 extends over 14 amino acids. Trimming stripped 3 bases from V and 5 bases from J, with 15 bases between. Germline V gene sequence: CDR1 SGDLS, CDR2 YYNGEE. CDR3 region: CASSGLGAKNEQYF. CDR3 bases: TGTGCCAGCAGCGGCTTGGGAGCGAAGAACGAGCAGTACTTC.

This clonotype is labeled medium-sized (0.01 to 0.1%). The V gene is TRBV9, the J gene TRBJ2-1; the D gene is possibly TRBD2 (6 bases). The CDR3 contains 17 residues. CDR1 is SGDLS, CDR2 YYNGEE, per germline. The ends were cut back, 1 base at V and 0 bases at J, with 14 bases in the middle. CDR3 amino acids: CASSVFSSVSSYNEQFF. In nucleotides, the CDR3 is TGTGCCAGCAGCGTATTCTCTAGCGTTAGCTCCTACAATGAGCAGTTCTTC. The full variable domain, rest sourced from reference TRBV9 and TRBJ2-1, is DSGVTQTPKHLITATGQRVTLRCSPRSGDLSVYWYQQSLDQGLQFLIQYYNGEERAKGNILERFSAQQFPDLHSELNLSSLELGDSALYFCASSVFSSVSSYNEQFFGPGTRLTVL.

Ten or more counts support this clonotype. The DNA for the CDR3 is TGTGCCAGCAGCGTAGGGGACAGGGGGATTCGGGAGCAGTACTTC. Amino acid sequence: CASSVGDRGIREQYF. V is TRBV9 and J is TRBJ2-7; 11 positions agree with TRBD1. J lost 7 bases, V lost 0 bases, and 6 bases had no gene match. Germline V gene lookup returns CDR1 SGDLS and CDR2 YYNGEE. The CDR3 has 15 amino acids.

The table lists this clonotype with many counts. The chain uses TRBV9 and TRBJ1-1; unclear D gene. V was pared by 3 bases and J by 3 bases, with 9 bases between. This CDR3 has 13 amino acids. CDR1 and CDR2 (germline): SGDLS, YYNGEE. The DNA for the CDR3 is TGTGCCAGCAGCGGCGGAGAGGACACTGAAGCTTTCTTT. Amino acids: CASSGGEDTEAFF.

This clonotype occurred many times. The V call is TRBV9, the J call TRBJ1-5; the D is unclear. Trimming took off 3 bases at V and 0 bases at J, with 13 bases between the two ends. This CDR3 has 16 amino acids. Germline V gene lookup returns CDR1 SGDLS and CDR2 YYNGEE. CDR3 nucleotide sequence: TGTGCCAGCAGCGCTACCGCCGACCCTAGCAATCAGCCCCAGCATTTT. This encodes CASSATADPSNQPQHF.

This clonotype was counted at least ten times. The gene calls are TRBV9 and TRBJ2-1; TRBD2 aligns across 8 bases. J was trimmed by 3 bases and V by 0 bases; bases with no gene match: 14. The CDR3 contains 19 residues. Germline V lookup: CDR1 SGDLS, CDR2 YYNGEE. CDR3 bases: TGTGCCAGCAGCGTAGAGGCGTTGGGAGCGGGAGTGATCTACAATGAGCAGTTCTTC. Amino acid sequence: CASSVEALGAGVIYNEQFF.

This clonotype was observed at least ten times. The chain recombines TRBV9 with TRBJ2-5; no clear D. This CDR3 is built from 15 residues. V lost 3 bases and J 2 bases, leaving 14 bases between the germline ends. Germline V gene data show CDR1 as SGDLS and CDR2 as YYNGEE. CDR3: CASSADGKRQETQYF. The CDR3 DNA follows: TGTGCCAGCAGCGCAGATGGGAAGAGACAAGAGACCCAGTACTTC.

This clonotype was recorded at least ten times. CDR3 sequence (DNA): TGTGCCAGCAGCGTAGTCAGAGGGGGATTCACTGAAGCTTTCTTT. This gives the protein CASSVVRGGFTEAFF. V gene TRBV9 combines with J gene TRBJ1-1; TRBD1 is a possible D gene (6 bases). Germline values: CDR1 SGDLS, CDR2 YYNGEE. The ends were cut back, 0 bases at V and 4 bases at J, with 13 bases in the middle. CDR3 length: 15 residues.

Ten or more counts support this clonotype. The chain combines TRBV9 with TRBJ2-2; the D is unclear. Trimming took 0 bases from V and 7 from J, leaving 4 bases between them. Per the germline V gene, CDR1 is SGDLS and CDR2 is YYNGEE. The CDR3 extends over 12 amino acids. CDR3 in DNA: TGTGCCAGCAGCGTAGTGAGCGGGGAGCTGTTTTTT. This codes for CASSVVSGELFF.

This clonotype is medium-sized by share. The rearrangement links TRBV9 to TRBJ2-1; 10 bases map to TRBD2. The CDR3 is 15 residues long. The germline CDR1 and CDR2 sequences are SGDLS and YYNGEE. Trimming at V came to 0 bases and at J to 9 bases, leaving 6 bases not matched to a gene. DNA for the CDR3: TGTGCCAGCAGCGTAGTAGGGACTAGCGTTCTTGAGCAGTTCTTC. This gives the protein CASSVVGTSVLEQFF.

This clonotype was counted many times. This chain uses TRBV9 with TRBJ2-3; D remains ambiguous. The ends were cut back, 3 bases at V and 2 bases at J, with 4 bases in the middle. CDR3 length: 12 amino acids. Germline assignment: CDR1 SGDLS and CDR2 YYNGEE. In nucleotides, the CDR3 is TGTGCCAGCAGCGCCGACACAGATACGCAGTATTTT. It codes for CASSADTDTQYF. Looking up the rest from reference TRBV9 and TRBJ2-3 gives the full variable domain: DSGVTQTPKHLITATGQRVTLRCSPRSGDLSVYWYQQSLDQGLQFLIQYYNGEERAKGNILERFSAQQFPDLHSELNLSSLELGDSALYFCASSADTDTQYFGPGTRLTVL.

This clonotype is medium-sized. This chain uses TRBV9 with TRBJ2-7, with 7 nucleotides matching TRBD1. After removal of 0 bases from V and 2 bases from J, the junction contained 2 bases not matched to a gene. CDR3 size: 14 residues. Germline V gives CDR1 SGDLS, CDR2 YYNGEE. The CDR3 bases are TGTGCCAGCAGCGTAGGTAGGGGGCCCTACGAGCAGTACTTC. Its protein product is CASSVGRGPYEQYF.

This clonotype counts as medium-sized (0.01 to 0.1%). The gene calls are TRBV9 and TRBJ1-2, with 10 bases matching TRBD1. The CDR3 has 19 residues. Germline trimming cut 3 bases from V and 6 bases from J; bases unmatched to any gene: 20. Germline loops: CDR1 SGDLS, CDR2 YYNGEE. The chain's CDR3 is CASSAPIGTGERSADGYTF. In DNA form, the CDR3 reads TGTGCCAGCAGCGCGCCGATCGGGACAGGGGAACGATCAGCGGATGGCTACACCTTC.

In this sample, this clonotype turned up many times. The chain couples TRBV9 to TRBJ2-1, with 9 bases matching TRBD1. The CDR3 length is 18 residues. Germline V lookup: CDR1 SGDLS, CDR2 YYNGEE. V lost 3 bases, J lost 0 bases, and 10 bases stayed unmatched. For the CDR3, the DNA is TGTGCCAGCAGCGGGGGACAGGGACTGGTTAGCTCCTACAATGAGCAGTTCTTC. Amino acid sequence: CASSGGQGLVSSYNEQFF.

This clonotype came up many times. This sequence joins TRBV9 and TRBJ2-3, with no clear D. The V gene's germline CDR1 is SGDLS and CDR2 YYNGEE. The ends were cut back, 0 bases at V and 2 bases at J, with 13 bases in the middle. This CDR3 spans 16 amino acids. The CDR3 region has the DNA TGTGCCAGCAGCGTAGCCCCCAGGCCCCCCACAGATACGCAGTATTTT. Encoded protein: CASSVAPRPPTDTQYF.

This clonotype showed up many times. The chain links TRBV9 to TRBJ2-4; no definite D call. Per the germline V gene, CDR1 is SGDLS and CDR2 is YYNGEE. CDR3 size: 12 residues. The V end lost 2 bases, the J end lost 5 bases, and 5 bases lay between the germline ends. In DNA, the CDR3 is TGTGCCAGCAGCGTGGCAGAAAACATTCAGTACTTC. Translated: CASSVAENIQYF.

This clonotype is medium-sized in the sample. J is TRBJ2-1 and V is TRBV9; D remains ambiguous. Trimming stripped 0 bases from V and 1 base from J, with 8 bases between. The CDR3 extends over 15 amino acids. The V gene's germline CDR1 is SGDLS and CDR2 YYNGEE. CDR3 coding DNA: TGTGCCAGCAGCGTAGAGGGTCTATCCTACAATGAGCAGTTCTTC. Encoded protein: CASSVEGLSYNEQFF.

This clonotype was recorded many times. V gene TRBV9 combines with J gene TRBJ2-4; D not resolved. Deletions cut 1 base from V and 8 bases from J, with 10 bases between. The V gene's germline CDR1 is SGDLS and CDR2 YYNGEE. The CDR3 totals 13 residues. The CDR3 DNA reads TGTGCCAGCAGCGTATCCGGCTGGGACATTCAGTACTTC. It specifies CASSVSGWDIQYF.